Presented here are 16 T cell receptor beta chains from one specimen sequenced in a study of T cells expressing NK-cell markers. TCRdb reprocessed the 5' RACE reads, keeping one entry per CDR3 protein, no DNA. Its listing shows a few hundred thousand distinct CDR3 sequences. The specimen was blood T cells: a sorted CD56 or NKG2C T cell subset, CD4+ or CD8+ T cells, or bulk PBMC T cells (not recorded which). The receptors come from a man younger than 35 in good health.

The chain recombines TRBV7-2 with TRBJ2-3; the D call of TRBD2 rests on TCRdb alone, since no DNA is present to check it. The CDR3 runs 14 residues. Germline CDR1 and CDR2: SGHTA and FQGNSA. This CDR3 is CASSLAAGLDTQYF.

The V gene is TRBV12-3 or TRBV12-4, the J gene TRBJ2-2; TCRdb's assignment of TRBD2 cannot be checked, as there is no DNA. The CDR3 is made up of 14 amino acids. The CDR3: CASQRELAAGELFF.

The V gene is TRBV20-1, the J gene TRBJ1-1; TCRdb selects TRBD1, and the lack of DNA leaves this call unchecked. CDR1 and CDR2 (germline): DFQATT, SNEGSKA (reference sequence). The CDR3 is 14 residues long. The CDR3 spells CSARPGAQYTEAFF.

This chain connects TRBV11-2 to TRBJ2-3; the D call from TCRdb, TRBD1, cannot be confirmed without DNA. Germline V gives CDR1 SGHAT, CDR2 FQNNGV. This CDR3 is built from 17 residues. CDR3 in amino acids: CASRSLRGAPRERTQYF.

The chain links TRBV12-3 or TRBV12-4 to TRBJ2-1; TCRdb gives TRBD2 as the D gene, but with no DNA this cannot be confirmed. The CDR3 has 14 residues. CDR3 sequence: CASSTSGTYNEQFF.

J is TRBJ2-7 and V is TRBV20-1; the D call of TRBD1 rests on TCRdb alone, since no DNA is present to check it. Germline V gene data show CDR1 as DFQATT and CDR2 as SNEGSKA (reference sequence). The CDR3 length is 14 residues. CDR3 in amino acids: CSATGTGVMNEQYF.

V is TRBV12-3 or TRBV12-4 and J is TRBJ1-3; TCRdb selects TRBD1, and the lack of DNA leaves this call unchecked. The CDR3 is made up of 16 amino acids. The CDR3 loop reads CASSLQGWNSGNTIYF.

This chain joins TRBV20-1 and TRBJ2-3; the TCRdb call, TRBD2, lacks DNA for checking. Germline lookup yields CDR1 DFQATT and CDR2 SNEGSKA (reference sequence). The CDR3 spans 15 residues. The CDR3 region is CSASPSGAYTDTQYF.

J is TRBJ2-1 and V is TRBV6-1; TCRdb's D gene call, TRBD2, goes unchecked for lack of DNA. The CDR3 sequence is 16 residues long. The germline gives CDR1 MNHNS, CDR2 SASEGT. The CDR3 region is CASSPGSGPSYNEQFF.

The CDR3 protein is CASSDDRVSTGELFF. The rearrangement uses TRBV2 and TRBJ2-2; TCRdb reports TRBD1, a call that lacks DNA to check it against. CDR1 and CDR2 (germline): SNHLY, FYNNEI. The CDR3 loop spans 15 amino acids.

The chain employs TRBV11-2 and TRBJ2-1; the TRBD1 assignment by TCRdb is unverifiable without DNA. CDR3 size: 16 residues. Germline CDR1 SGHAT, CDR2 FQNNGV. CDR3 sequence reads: CASSPGDRGSFNEQFF.

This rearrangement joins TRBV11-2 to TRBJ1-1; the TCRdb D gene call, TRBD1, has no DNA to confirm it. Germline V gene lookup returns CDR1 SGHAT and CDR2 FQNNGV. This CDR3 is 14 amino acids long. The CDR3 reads CASSLEGGRTEAFF. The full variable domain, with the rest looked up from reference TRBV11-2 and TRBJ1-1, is EAGVAQSPRYKIIEKRQSVAFWCNPISGHATLYWYQQILGQGPKLLIQFQNNGVVDDSQLPKDRFSAERLKGVDSTLKIQPAKLEDSAVYLCASSLEGGRTEAFFGQGTRLTVV.

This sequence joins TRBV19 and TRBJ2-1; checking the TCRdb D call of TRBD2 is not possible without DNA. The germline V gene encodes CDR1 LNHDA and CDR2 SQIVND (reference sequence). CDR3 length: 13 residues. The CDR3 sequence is CASSPGTRNEQFF.

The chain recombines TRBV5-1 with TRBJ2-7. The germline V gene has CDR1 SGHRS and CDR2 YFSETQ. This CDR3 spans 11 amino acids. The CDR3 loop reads CASSRDYEQYF.

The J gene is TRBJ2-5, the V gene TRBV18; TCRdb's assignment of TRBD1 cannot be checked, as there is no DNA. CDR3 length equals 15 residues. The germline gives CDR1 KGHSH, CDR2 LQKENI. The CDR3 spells CASSPPDAPQETQYF.

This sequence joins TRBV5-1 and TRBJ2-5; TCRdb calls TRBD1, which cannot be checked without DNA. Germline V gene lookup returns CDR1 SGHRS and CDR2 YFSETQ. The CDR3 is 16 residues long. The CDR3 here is CASTRDGAPGQETQYF.